The present entry profiles one T cell receptor (beta chain) with its context. The data were taken from a study of blood T cell repertoires in COVID-19. The wider study: Acute and convalescent COVID-19 specimens originated in the United States, Italy and Spain. PBMCs, B-cell-depleted T cells, or T cells provided the cDNA or gDNA that made up the material.

The V and J ends lost 5 bases and 12 bases, in that order; junction bases with no gene match: 9. Per the germline V gene, CDR1 is LGHDT and CDR2 is YNNKEL (reference sequence). The CDR3 is 12 amino acids. Authors' analysis steps: Using reference gene primer amplification, nucleated cell counts were estimated. Method: immunoSEQ multiplex PCR; TCRdb's copy keeps in-frame clones and lacks some. Clone size and V and J calls were adopted from that table, with D and trimming inferred from the DNA. The table includes 85,000 to 90,000 clones, roughly 84% detected once. The chain uses TRBV3-1 (or the pseudogene TRBV3-2) and TRBJ1-1; 7 nucleotides line up with TRBD1. The receptor comes from a man in his 70s with acute or convalescent COVID-19. The specimen sequenced was peripheral blood. The CDR3 here is CASSISNRGTFF. In DNA form, the CDR3 reads TGTGCCAGCAGCATCAGTAACAGGGGAACTTTCTTT.